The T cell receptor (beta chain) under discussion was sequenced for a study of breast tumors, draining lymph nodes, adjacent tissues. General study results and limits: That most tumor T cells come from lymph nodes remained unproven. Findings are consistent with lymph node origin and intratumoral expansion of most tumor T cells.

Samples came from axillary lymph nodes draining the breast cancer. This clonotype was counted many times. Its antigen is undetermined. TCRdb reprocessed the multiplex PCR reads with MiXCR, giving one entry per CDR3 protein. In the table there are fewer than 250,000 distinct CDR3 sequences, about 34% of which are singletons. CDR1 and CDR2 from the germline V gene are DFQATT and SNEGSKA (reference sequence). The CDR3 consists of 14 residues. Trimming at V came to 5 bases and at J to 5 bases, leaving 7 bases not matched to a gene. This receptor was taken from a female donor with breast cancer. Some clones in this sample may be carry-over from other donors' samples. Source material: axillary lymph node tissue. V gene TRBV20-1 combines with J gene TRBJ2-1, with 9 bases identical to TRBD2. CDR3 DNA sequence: TGCAGTGCTGGTGGCGGGAGGGCCCACAATGAGCAGTTCTTC. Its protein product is CSAGGGRAHNEQFF.